A selection of T cell receptor beta chains follows, all from one sample in a study of T-cell memory formation after mild COVID-19. Each CDR3 protein gets one entry after TCRdb re-called the 5' RACE reads with MiXCR. The sample has about 200,000 distinct CDR3 sequences; approximately 10% are singletons. The sample taken for sequencing was PBMCs or a T cell subset sorted from them (not recorded which). The receptors derive from a man aged 18-30 years who had mild COVID-19 (a few samples of this study predate the infection). Cell type and time point are not known. Each CDR3 is given with its conserved first and last residue. The D gene is left open where the match is weak. Clone size is stated in some rows and not others, as once, few, many or a class when expanded.

abundance: .; len: 15; d_gene: .; v_gene: TRBV7-9; j_gene: TRBJ2-7; CDR3nt: TGTGCCAGCAGTTCTGACAGGGACTTCTCCTACGAGCAGTACTTC; CDR3aa: CASSSDRDFSYEQYF
abundance: .; len: 13; d_gene: .; v_gene: TRBV12-3/TRBV12-4; j_gene: TRBJ2-5; CDR3nt: TGTGCCAGCAGTTTAGGGGAGCAAGAGACCCAGTACTTC; CDR3aa: CASSLGEQETQYF
abundance: .; len: 13; d_gene: TRBD1; v_gene: TRBV3-1; j_gene: TRBJ2-5; CDR3nt: TGTGCCAGCAGACAACAGGGGTGGGAGACCCAGTACTTC; CDR3aa: CASRQQGWETQYF
abundance: .; len: 16; d_gene: TRBD1; v_gene: TRBV6-5; j_gene: TRBJ1-2; CDR3nt: TGTGCCAGCAGTTACTCGAAAGGGGGCGCGAACTATGGCTACACCTTC; CDR3aa: CASSYSKGGANYGYTF
abundance: few; len: 13; d_gene: .; v_gene: TRBV10-3; j_gene: TRBJ1-1; CDR3nt: TGTGCCATCGGGAAACAGGGAAACACTGAAGCTTTCTTT; CDR3aa: CAIGKQGNTEAFF
abundance: few; len: 14; d_gene: .; v_gene: TRBV4-1; j_gene: TRBJ2-5; CDR3nt: TGCGCCAGCAGCCAACGTCAGGGTGCAGAGACCCAGTACTTC; CDR3aa: CASSQRQGAETQYF
abundance: .; len: 14; d_gene: TRBD1; v_gene: TRBV12-3/TRBV12-4; j_gene: TRBJ1-5; CDR3nt: TGTGCCAGCAGTCCCCACAGGGGAAATCAGCCCCAGCATTTT; CDR3aa: CASSPHRGNQPQHF
abundance: .; len: 16; d_gene: .; v_gene: TRBV7-2; j_gene: TRBJ1-3; CDR3nt: TGTGCCAGCAGCTTAGTGGCCAGGGAATATGGAAACACCATATATTTT; CDR3aa: CASSLVAREYGNTIYF
abundance: .; len: 15; d_gene: .; v_gene: TRBV20-1; j_gene: TRBJ1-5; CDR3nt: TGCAGTGCCCCGCCACAGGGAGTTGGCAATCAGCCCCAGCATTTT; CDR3aa: CSAPPQGVGNQPQHF
abundance: .; len: 13; d_gene: .; v_gene: TRBV5-1; j_gene: TRBJ2-5; CDR3nt: TGCGCCAGCAGCTTGCAGGACACGGCGACTCAGTACTTC; CDR3aa: CASSLQDTATQYF
abundance: many; len: 14; d_gene: .; v_gene: TRBV29-1; j_gene: TRBJ2-3; CDR3nt: TGCAGCGCGTCGGAGCAGGCTAGCACAGATACGCAGTATTTT; CDR3aa: CSASEQASTDTQYF
abundance: .; len: 14; d_gene: .; v_gene: TRBV18; j_gene: TRBJ1-6; CDR3nt: TGTGCCAGCTCACCCCGGACAGCCAATTCACCCCTCCACTTT; CDR3aa: CASSPRTANSPLHF
abundance: .; len: 14; d_gene: .; v_gene: TRBV5-1; j_gene: TRBJ2-1; CDR3nt: TGCGCCAGCAGCTTTGCGTCAGGGCTCAATGAGCAGTTCTTC; CDR3aa: CASSFASGLNEQFF
abundance: .; len: 14; d_gene: .; v_gene: TRBV7-8; j_gene: TRBJ1-5; CDR3nt: TGTGCCAGCAGCTTAGATATGGGCAATCAGCCCCAGCATTTT; CDR3aa: CASSLDMGNQPQHF
abundance: .; len: 15; d_gene: .; v_gene: TRBV9; j_gene: TRBJ1-2; CDR3nt: TGTGCCAGCAGCGTGGAGGGCAGGGGCTCGCTTGGCTACACCTTC; CDR3aa: CASSVEGRGSLGYTF
abundance: many; len: 14; d_gene: TRBD1; v_gene: TRBV20-1; j_gene: TRBJ2-5; CDR3nt: TGCAGTGCTAGAGAAACAGGGGCTTTGGAGACCCAGTACTTC; CDR3aa: CSARETGALETQYF
abundance: .; len: 15; d_gene: TRBD1; v_gene: TRBV7-2; j_gene: TRBJ1-5; CDR3nt: TGTGCCAGCAGCAAGGTTACAGGGGGCGATCAGCCCCAGCATTTT; CDR3aa: CASSKVTGGDQPQHF
abundance: .; len: 18; d_gene: TRBD1; v_gene: TRBV24-1; j_gene: TRBJ1-4; CDR3nt: TGTGCCACCAGTTCCGGGACAGGGGGCGATCGAGCTAATGAAAAACTGTTTTTT; CDR3aa: CATSSGTGGDRANEKLFF
abundance: few; len: 13; d_gene: .; v_gene: TRBV19; j_gene: TRBJ1-2; CDR3nt: TGTGCCAGTAGTATCTGGACAAGGGGAGGCTACACCTTC; CDR3aa: CASSIWTRGGYTF
abundance: many; len: 16; d_gene: .; v_gene: TRBV4-2; j_gene: TRBJ1-1; CDR3nt: TGTGCCAGCAGCAGACTAGGGGTCCAGGCGAACACTGAAGCTTTCTTT; CDR3aa: CASSRLGVQANTEAFF
abundance: .; len: 13; d_gene: .; v_gene: TRBV7-6; j_gene: TRBJ2-1; CDR3nt: TGTGCCAGCAGCTTAGGGGGCCTGGGTGAGCAGTTCTTC; CDR3aa: CASSLGGLGEQFF
abundance: few; len: 14; d_gene: .; v_gene: TRBV7-2; j_gene: TRBJ1-5; CDR3nt: TGTGCCAGCCTCCAAGATCCGGGGGCAGGGCCCCAGCATTTT; CDR3aa: CASLQDPGAGPQHF
abundance: .; len: 15; d_gene: .; v_gene: TRBV5-1; j_gene: TRBJ1-4; CDR3nt: TGCGCCAGCAGCAACGGACAGACAACTAATGAAAAACTGTTTTTT; CDR3aa: CASSNGQTTNEKLFF
abundance: .; len: 16; d_gene: .; v_gene: TRBV25-1; j_gene: TRBJ1-2; CDR3nt: TGTGCCAGCAGACCCCGAGGGGGGGAATCCTTCTATGGCTACACCTTC; CDR3aa: CASRPRGGESFYGYTF
abundance: few; len: 14; d_gene: .; v_gene: TRBV2; j_gene: TRBJ2-1; CDR3nt: TGTGCCGGATTACAGGGAGCTGGCTACAATGAGCAGTTCTTC; CDR3aa: CAGLQGAGYNEQFF
abundance: .; len: 13; d_gene: TRBD1; v_gene: TRBV12-3/TRBV12-4; j_gene: TRBJ1-5; CDR3nt: TGTGCCAGCAGTACAGGGGCTCGACAGCCCCAGCATTTT; CDR3aa: CASSTGARQPQHF
abundance: .; len: 12; d_gene: .; v_gene: TRBV7-9; j_gene: TRBJ2-5; CDR3nt: TGTGCCAGCAGACGCGAGCAAGAGACCCAGTACTTC; CDR3aa: CASRREQETQYF
abundance: many; len: 16; d_gene: .; v_gene: TRBV4-1; j_gene: TRBJ2-1; CDR3nt: TGCGCCAGCAGCCAAAACGGGGGCCTCTCCTACAATGAGCAGTTCTTC; CDR3aa: CASSQNGGLSYNEQFF
abundance: many; len: 13; d_gene: .; v_gene: TRBV4-2; j_gene: TRBJ2-1; CDR3nt: TGTGCCAGCAGCCAAGGGGGCCGCAATGAGCAGTTCTTC; CDR3aa: CASSQGGRNEQFF
abundance: few; len: 13; d_gene: .; v_gene: TRBV6-5; j_gene: TRBJ1-2; CDR3nt: TGTGCCAGCAGTCTGGACAGCTTCTATGGCTACACCTTC; CDR3aa: CASSLDSFYGYTF
abundance: .; len: 12; d_gene: .; v_gene: TRBV15; j_gene: TRBJ1-1; CDR3nt: TGTGCCACCAGCAGAGAACGGGGGGCAGCTTTCTTT; CDR3aa: CATSRERGAAFF
abundance: .; len: 14; d_gene: .; v_gene: TRBV7-3; j_gene: TRBJ1-6; CDR3nt: TGTGCCAGCAGTCGGGACAAAACCTATTCACCCCTCCACTTT; CDR3aa: CASSRDKTYSPLHF
abundance: few; len: 16; d_gene: .; v_gene: TRBV6-2/TRBV6-3; j_gene: TRBJ2-4; CDR3nt: TGTGCCAGCAGTTGGCCGCAGGGGAGAGGCAAAAACATTCAGTACTTC; CDR3aa: CASSWPQGRGKNIQYF
abundance: .; len: 15; d_gene: .; v_gene: TRBV7-9; j_gene: TRBJ1-6; CDR3nt: TGTGCCAGCAGCTTAGAGGGCAGGGATAATTCACCCCTCCACTTT; CDR3aa: CASSLEGRDNSPLHF
abundance: many; len: 13; d_gene: TRBD2; v_gene: TRBV29-1; j_gene: TRBJ2-1; CDR3nt: TGCAGCGTAGCGGGGAGCTCCTACAATGAGCAGTTCTTC; CDR3aa: CSVAGSSYNEQFF
abundance: few; len: 16; d_gene: .; v_gene: TRBV5-1; j_gene: TRBJ2-1; CDR3nt: TGCGCCAGCAGCTTGGCGGGCAGGGGGGCGCACAATGAGCAGTTCTTC; CDR3aa: CASSLAGRGAHNEQFF
abundance: few; len: 14; d_gene: .; v_gene: TRBV4-3; j_gene: TRBJ1-2; CDR3nt: TGCGCCAGCAGCCAAGATCCGGATCCTTATGGCTACACCTTC; CDR3aa: CASSQDPDPYGYTF
abundance: few; len: 16; d_gene: TRBD2; v_gene: TRBV5-1; j_gene: TRBJ2-5; CDR3nt: TGCGCCAGCAGCTTGCGGCCTAGCGGGAGCCTTGAGACCCAGTACTTC; CDR3aa: CASSLRPSGSLETQYF
abundance: few; len: 13; d_gene: .; v_gene: TRBV4-1; j_gene: TRBJ1-2; CDR3nt: TGCGCCAGCAGCCAAATAGATAACTATGGCTACACCTTC; CDR3aa: CASSQIDNYGYTF
abundance: many; len: 15; d_gene: .; v_gene: TRBV18; j_gene: TRBJ2-1; CDR3nt: TGTGCCAGCTCGAGCCAGGATCTAGCGTCCAATGAGCAGTTCTTC; CDR3aa: CASSSQDLASNEQFF
abundance: many; len: 16; d_gene: .; v_gene: TRBV5-1; j_gene: TRBJ1-3; CDR3nt: TGCGCCAGCAGTCGGGACATGGCGACATTTGGAAACACCATATATTTT; CDR3aa: CASSRDMATFGNTIYF
abundance: few; len: 15; d_gene: .; v_gene: TRBV14; j_gene: TRBJ2-2; CDR3nt: TGTGCCAGCAGCGCGCTGTTCAGGGGTCACCGGGAGCTGTTTTTT; CDR3aa: CASSALFRGHRELFF
abundance: few; len: 13; d_gene: .; v_gene: TRBV19; j_gene: TRBJ1-3; CDR3nt: TGTGCCACTAGGACGTTCTCTGGAAACACCATATATTTT; CDR3aa: CATRTFSGNTIYF